Following are 4 T cell receptor beta chains from one sample sequenced in a study of vaccination effects on CD4 cells after COVID-19. TCRdb's table, derived via immunoSEQ multiplex PCR, lists solely in-frame clones and lacks some. Counted here are about 21,000 clones, roughly two thirds occurring once; the ten biggest clones make up 20% to 30%. Their recognized antigens are unknown. Under the ViraFEST assay, PBMC were stimulated with viral peptide pools so that antigen-specific CD4+ T cells expanded. Sequencing was performed afterwards. Following culture for under 12 days, CD4+ T cells were isolated. People in the vaccine group had not been infected with SARS-CoV-2 before, and their nucleocapsid antibodies were negative. Specimen: CD4+ T cells from PBMCs cultured with HCoV-NL63 spike peptides, collected before COVID-19 vaccination. Every receptor here comes from a human donor who received a COVID-19 vaccine.

The genes are TRBV7-9 and TRBJ2-7, with 8 bases that match TRBD1. Germline CDR1 and CDR2: SEHNR and FQNEAQ (reference sequence). V lost 3 bases, J lost 3 bases, and 4 bases stayed unmatched. This CDR3 has 14 amino acids. The CDR3 reads CASSFLDRVYEQYF. CDR3 nucleotide sequence: TGTGCCAGCAGCTTCCTGGACAGGGTCTACGAGCAGTACTTC.

The chain's CDR3 is CASSFQIGPNTGELFF. The CDR3 bases are TGTGCCAGCAGTTTTCAAATCGGGCCGAACACCGGGGAGCTGTTTTTT. This chain connects TRBV27 to TRBJ2-2; D remains ambiguous. This CDR3 has 16 amino acids. V was trimmed by 3 bases and J by 0 bases, leaving 11 bases between them. The germline V gene encodes CDR1 MNHEY and CDR2 SMNVEV (reference sequence).

This chain uses TRBV2 with TRBJ1-1; weak D call: TRBD1 (5 bases). The CDR3 has 14 amino acids. V lost 6 bases to trimming and J lost 4 bases, with 15 bases between them. The germline gives CDR1 SNHLY, CDR2 FYNNEI. CDR3 sequence: CASRADRGGTEAFF. The CDR3 nucleotides read TGTGCCAGCAGGGCAGACAGAGGTGGCACTGAAGCTTTCTTT.

V gene TRBV25-1 combines with J gene TRBJ2-6, with 10 bases fitting TRBD1. Germline V lookup: CDR1 MGHDK, CDR2 SYGVNS. This CDR3 comprises 18 residues. V trimming: 6 bases; J trimming: 2 bases; junction bases outside the gene matches: 10. This CDR3 is CASRAPGTGVPGANVLTF. DNA for the CDR3: TGTGCCAGCAGGGCGCCCGGGACAGGGGTGCCTGGGGCCAACGTCCTGACTTTC. Variable domain in full (rest from reference TRBV25-1 and TRBJ2-6): EADIYQTPRYLVIGTGKKITLECSQTMGHDKMYWYQQDPGMELHLIHYSYGVNSTEKGDLSSESTVSRIRTEHFPLTLESARPSHTSQYLCASRAPGTGVPGANVLTFGAGSRLTVL.